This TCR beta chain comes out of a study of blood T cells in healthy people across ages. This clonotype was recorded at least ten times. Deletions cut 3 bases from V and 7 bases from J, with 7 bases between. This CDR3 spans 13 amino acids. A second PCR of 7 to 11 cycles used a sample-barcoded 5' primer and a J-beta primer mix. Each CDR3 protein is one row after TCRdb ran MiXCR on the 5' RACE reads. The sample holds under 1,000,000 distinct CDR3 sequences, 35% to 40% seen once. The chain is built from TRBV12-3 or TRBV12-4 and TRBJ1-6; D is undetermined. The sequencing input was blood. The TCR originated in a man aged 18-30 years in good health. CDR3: CASSFGRNSPLHF. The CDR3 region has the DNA TGTGCCAGCAGTTTTGGGCGGAATTCACCCCTCCACTTT.